The clone carrying this T cell receptor (beta chain) was observed once. Its antigen remains unidentified. The data are from a study of vaccination effects on CD4 cells after COVID-19. Study at large: Participants completed two doses of the BNT162b2 or mRNA-1273 vaccine. The study, taken as a whole, reports: There was only 1 of 255 vaccine-induced clones in healthy vaccinees that cross-reacted with common cold coronaviruses.

Clones were read by immunoSEQ multiplex PCR, and TCRdb kept only the in-frame ones, dropping some. The sample shows 73,000 or so clones, more than 60% of them seen only once. Sequencing was preceded by expansion of antigen-specific CD4+ T cells with viral peptide pools in the ViraFEST assay. With about 9 days of culture completed, CD4+ T cells were isolated. Neither prior SARS-CoV-2 infection nor positive nucleocapsid antibodies were present in the vaccine recipients. Cultivation was performed at 1.5 million to 2.5 million PBMC per well with roughly 10 IU/ml IL-2 and about 10 ug/ml peptides added. Half the medium was replaced with IL-2 medium on days 3 and 7. V was clipped by 4 bases and J by 1 base; unmatched bases: 1. Germline V lookup: CDR1 ENHRY, CDR2 SYGVKD. The CDR3 has 16 amino acids.

Here the sequenced sample was CD4+ T cells from PBMCs cultured with SARS-CoV-2 spike peptides, taken before COVID-19 vaccination. The receptor comes from a human donor who received a COVID-19 vaccine. The V call is TRBV10-3, the J call TRBJ2-5; 15 bases match TRBD2. DNA of the CDR3: TGTGCCATCAGTGCGGGACTAGCGGGGGGCCAAGAGACCCAGTACTTC. Translated, it gives CAISAGLAGGQETQYF.